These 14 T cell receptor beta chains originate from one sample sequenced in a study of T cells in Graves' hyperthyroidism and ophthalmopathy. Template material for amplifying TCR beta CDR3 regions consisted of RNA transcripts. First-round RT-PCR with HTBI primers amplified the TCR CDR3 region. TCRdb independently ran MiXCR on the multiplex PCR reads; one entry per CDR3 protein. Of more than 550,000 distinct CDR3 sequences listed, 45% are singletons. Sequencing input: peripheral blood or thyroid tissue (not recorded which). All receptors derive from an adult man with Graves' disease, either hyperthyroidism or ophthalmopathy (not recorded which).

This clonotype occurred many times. CDR3 protein: CATSSGRLQETQYF. The CDR3, as DNA: TGTGCCACCAGCAGCGGGAGGCTTCAAGAGACCCAGTACTTC. This rearrangement joins TRBV24-1 to TRBJ2-5; 9 nucleotides agree with TRBD2. The CDR3 sequence is 14 residues long. Losses at the gene ends were 7 bases for V and 2 bases for J; bases not matched to a gene: 4. Germline CDR1 is KGHDR and CDR2 is SFDVKD.

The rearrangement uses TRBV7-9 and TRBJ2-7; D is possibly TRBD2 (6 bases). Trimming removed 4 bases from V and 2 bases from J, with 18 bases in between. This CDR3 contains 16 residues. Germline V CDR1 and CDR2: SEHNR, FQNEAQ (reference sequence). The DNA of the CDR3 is TGTGCCAGCAGCTCCAATCGGAGGGGCATTGCCTACGAGCAGTACTTC. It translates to CASSSNRRGIAYEQYF.

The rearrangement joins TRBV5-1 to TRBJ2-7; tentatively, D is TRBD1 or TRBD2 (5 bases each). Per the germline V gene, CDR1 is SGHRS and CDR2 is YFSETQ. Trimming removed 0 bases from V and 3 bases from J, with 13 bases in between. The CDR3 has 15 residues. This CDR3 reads CASSLERGPVYEQYF. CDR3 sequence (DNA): TGCGCCAGCAGCTTGGAGAGGGGCCCTGTCTACGAGCAGTACTTC.

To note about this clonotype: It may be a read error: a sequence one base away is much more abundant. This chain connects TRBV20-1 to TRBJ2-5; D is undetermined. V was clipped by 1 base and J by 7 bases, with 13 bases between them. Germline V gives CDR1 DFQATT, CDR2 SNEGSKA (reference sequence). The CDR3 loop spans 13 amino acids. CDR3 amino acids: CSARAPSWSTQYF. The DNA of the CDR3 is TGCAGTGCTAGAGCTCCTTCCTGGTCGACCCAGTACTTC.

The CDR3 region has the DNA TGTGCCAGCAGCCGGACAGGGGGAACTGGCTACGAGCAGTACTTC. Its protein is CASSRTGGTGYEQYF. The rearrangement uses TRBV7-2 and TRBJ2-7; 10 bases align to TRBD1. V dropped 5 bases and J dropped 3; count of bases not matched to a gene: 7. Germline CDR1 SGHTA, CDR2 FQGNSA. The CDR3 has 15 residues.

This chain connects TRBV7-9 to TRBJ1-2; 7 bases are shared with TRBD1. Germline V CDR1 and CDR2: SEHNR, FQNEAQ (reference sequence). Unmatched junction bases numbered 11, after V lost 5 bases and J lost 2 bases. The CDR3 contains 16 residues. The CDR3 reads CASSVLDRDGNYGYTF. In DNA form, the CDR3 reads TGTGCCAGCAGCGTCCTCGACAGGGATGGAAACTATGGCTACACCTTC. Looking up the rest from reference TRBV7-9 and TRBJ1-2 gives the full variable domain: DTGVSQNPRHKITKRGQNVTFRCDPISEHNRLYWYRQTLGQGPEFLTYFQNEAQLEKSRLLSDRFSAERPKGSFSTLEIQRTEQGDSAMYLCASSVLDRDGNYGYTFGSGTRLTVV.

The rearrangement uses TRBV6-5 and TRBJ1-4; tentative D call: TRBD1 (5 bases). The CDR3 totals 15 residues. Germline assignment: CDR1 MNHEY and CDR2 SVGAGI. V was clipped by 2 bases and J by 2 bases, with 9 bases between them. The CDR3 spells CASSYGAGTNEKLFF. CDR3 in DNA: TGTGCCAGCAGTTACGGGGCAGGGACTAATGAAAAACTGTTTTTT.

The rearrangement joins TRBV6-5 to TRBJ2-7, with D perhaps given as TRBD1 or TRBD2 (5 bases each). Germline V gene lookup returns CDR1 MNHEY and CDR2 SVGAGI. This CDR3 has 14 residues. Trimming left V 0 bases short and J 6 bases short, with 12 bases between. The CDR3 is CASSYSIGTGEQYF. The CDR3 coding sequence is TGTGCCAGCAGTTACTCGATCGGGACGGGCGAGCAGTACTTC.

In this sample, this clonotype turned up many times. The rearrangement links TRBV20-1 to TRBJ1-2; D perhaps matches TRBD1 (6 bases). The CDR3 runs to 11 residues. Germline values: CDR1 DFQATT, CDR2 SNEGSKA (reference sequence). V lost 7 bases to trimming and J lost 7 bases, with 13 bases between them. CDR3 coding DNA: TGCAGTGTCAGGGGCAGGTCTGGCTACACCTTC. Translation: CSVRGRSGYTF.

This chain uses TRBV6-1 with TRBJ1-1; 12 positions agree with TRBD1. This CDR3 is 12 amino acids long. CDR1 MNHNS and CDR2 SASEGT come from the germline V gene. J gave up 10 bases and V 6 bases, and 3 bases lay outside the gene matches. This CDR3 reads CASSQGQGAAFF. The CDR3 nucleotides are TGTGCCAGCAGCCAGGGACAGGGGGCAGCTTTCTTT.

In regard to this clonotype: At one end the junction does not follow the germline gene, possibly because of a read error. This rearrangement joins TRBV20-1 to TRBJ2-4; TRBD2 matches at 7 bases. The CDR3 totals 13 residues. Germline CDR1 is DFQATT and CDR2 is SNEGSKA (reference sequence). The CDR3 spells CSARDDQGGQVPF. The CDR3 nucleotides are TGCAGTGCTAGAGACGACCAGGGAGGGCAGGTACCGTTC.

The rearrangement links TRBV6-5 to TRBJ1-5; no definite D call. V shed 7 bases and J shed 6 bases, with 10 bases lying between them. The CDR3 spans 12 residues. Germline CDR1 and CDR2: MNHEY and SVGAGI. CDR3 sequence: CASNHPGQPQHF. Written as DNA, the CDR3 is TGTGCCAGCAACCACCCGGGTCAGCCCCAGCATTTT.

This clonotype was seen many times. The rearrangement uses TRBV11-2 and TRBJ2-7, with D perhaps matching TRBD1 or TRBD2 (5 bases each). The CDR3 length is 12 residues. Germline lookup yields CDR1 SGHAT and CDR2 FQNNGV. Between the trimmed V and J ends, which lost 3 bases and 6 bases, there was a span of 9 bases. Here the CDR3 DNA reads TGTGCCAGCAGCTTTATGAGGGGCGAGCAGTACTTC. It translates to CASSFMRGEQYF.

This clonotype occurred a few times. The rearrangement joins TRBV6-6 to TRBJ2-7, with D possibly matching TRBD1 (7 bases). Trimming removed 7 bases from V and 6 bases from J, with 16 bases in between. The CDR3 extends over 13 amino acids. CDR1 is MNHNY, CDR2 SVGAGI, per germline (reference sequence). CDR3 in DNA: TGTGCCAGCAAGGAGGGGGCCCTTAGCGAGCAGTACTTC. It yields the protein CASKEGALSEQYF.